Below, 6 T cell receptor beta chains from the same sample are listed, as sequenced in a study of T cells in localized non-small cell lung cancer. This table comes from immunoSEQ multiplex PCR, and its TCRdb copy is limited to in-frame clones, with some not included. The sample records about 55,000 clones, roughly 88% being singletons. The starting material was peripheral blood mononuclear cells, obtained before any cancer treatment. The receptors derive from a man aged 40 to 70 with stage III lung adenocarcinoma.

The chain employs TRBV27 and TRBJ2-7, with D uncertain. This CDR3 comprises 15 residues. Looked up from germline, CDR1 is MNHEY and CDR2 is SMNVEV (reference sequence). The ends were cut back, 4 bases at V and 0 bases at J, with 13 bases in the middle. CDR3 amino acids: CASSSSAALSYEQYF. The CDR3 nucleotides are TGTGCCAGCAGTTCCTCGGCGGCCCTCTCCTACGAGCAGTACTTC.

The rearrangement uses TRBV5-1 and TRBJ2-5; D remains ambiguous. The end of the DNA aligns better with TRBJ2-7, so the J call may be wrong. Germline loops: CDR1 SGHRS, CDR2 YFSETQ. The CDR3 runs to 13 residues. CDR3 sequence: CASSLMGSYEQYF. The CDR3 DNA reads TGCGCCAGCAGCTTGATGGGTTCCTACGAGCAGTACTTC.

The chain is built from TRBV7-6 and TRBJ1-3; possibly TRBD1 for D (5 bases). Trimming removed 1 base at V and 0 bases at J, with 13 bases between. The CDR3 is made up of 17 amino acids. The V gene's germline CDR1 is SGHVS and CDR2 FNYEAQ. This CDR3 reads CASSLGDLHISGNTIYF. The CDR3 DNA reads TGTGCCAGCAGCTTAGGGGACTTACACATCTCTGGAAACACCATATATTTT.

The J gene is TRBJ2-1, the V gene TRBV5-6; the D is unclear. V shed 6 bases and J shed 3 bases, with 4 bases lying between them. From germline, CDR1 is SGHDT and CDR2 YYEEEE. The CDR3 has 11 amino acids. DNA for the CDR3: TGTGCCAGCACTTACTACAATGAGCAGTTCTTC. Its translation: CASTYYNEQFF.

The chain has TRBV12-5 and TRBJ1-2; 9 bases agree with TRBD1. This CDR3 has 17 amino acids. In germline, CDR1 is LGHNT, CDR2 FRNRAP. The V gene end was trimmed by 4 bases and the J gene end by 5 bases; junction bases not matched to a gene: 14. The CDR3, as DNA: TGTGCTAGTGGTTCCCCGAACAGGGGGCCCGAGAGATATGGCTACACCTTC. Protein: CASGSPNRGPERYGYTF.

The chain couples TRBV30 to TRBJ2-7; 11 bases are a match to TRBD2. V lost 3 bases to trimming and J lost 9 bases; unmatched junction nucleotides: 10. Germline CDR1 is GTSNPN and CDR2 is SVGIG (reference sequence). The CDR3 is made up of 14 amino acids. CDR3 bases: TGTGCCTGGAGGATAGGGGGGACTAGCGGTACGCAGTACTTC. Translation: CAWRIGGTSGTQYF.